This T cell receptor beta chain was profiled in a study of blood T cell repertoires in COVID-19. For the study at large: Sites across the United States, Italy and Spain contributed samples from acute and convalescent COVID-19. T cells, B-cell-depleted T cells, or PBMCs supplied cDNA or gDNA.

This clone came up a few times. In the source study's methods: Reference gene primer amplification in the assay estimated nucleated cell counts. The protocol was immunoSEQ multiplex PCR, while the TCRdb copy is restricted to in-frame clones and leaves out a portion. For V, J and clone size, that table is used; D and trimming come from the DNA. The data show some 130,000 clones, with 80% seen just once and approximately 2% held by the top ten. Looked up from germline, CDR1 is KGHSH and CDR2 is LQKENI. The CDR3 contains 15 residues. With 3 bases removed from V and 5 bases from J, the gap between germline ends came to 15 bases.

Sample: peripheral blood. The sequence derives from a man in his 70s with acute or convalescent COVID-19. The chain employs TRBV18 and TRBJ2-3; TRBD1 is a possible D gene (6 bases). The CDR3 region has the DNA TGTGCCAGCTCACCGAGACCAGGGGTAGGAGATACGCAGTATTTT. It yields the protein CASSPRPGVGDTQYF.